What follows describes a single T cell receptor (beta chain). The data were obtained in a study of blood T cell repertoires in COVID-19. Germline values: CDR1 GTSNPN, CDR2 SVGIG (reference sequence). Trimming took 0 bases from V and 1 from J, leaving 6 bases between them. The CDR3 runs 13 residues. Assay used: immunoSEQ multiplex PCR; TCRdb lists only in-frame clones, some missing. The sample has approximately 300,000 clones, around 89% seen once; the top ten hold around 0.88%. The rearrangement uses TRBV30 and TRBJ2-5, with D possibly matching TRBD1 (6 bases). The specimen was peripheral blood. The sequence was collected from a man aged 25-40 years with acute or convalescent COVID-19. CDR3 nucleotides: TGTGCCTGGAGTGTACAGGGCCAAGAGACCCAGTACTTC. It encodes CAWSVQGQETQYF.